This T cell receptor beta chain was captured in a study of identical twins. In this sample, this clonotype turned up many times. TCRdb processed the 5' RACE reads anew with MiXCR; each CDR3 protein has one entry. The table includes around 960,000 distinct CDR3 sequences, 12% detected once. The CDR3 sequence is 17 residues long. The J segment lost 0 bases and the V segment lost 7 bases, leaving 14 bases of the junction unmatched. These data were likewise used in another study, on yellow fever vaccine responses in identical twins.

This chain uses TRBV12-3 or TRBV12-4 with TRBJ1-1; 7 bases agree with TRBD1. Sequenced sample: PBMCs. This TCR derives from a woman aged 18-29 years in good health. The DNA for the CDR3 is TGTGCCAGCACCCAACAGGGGTCGAAATATATGAACACTGAAGCTTTCTTT. This sequence encodes CASTQQGSKYMNTEAFF.